This entry concerns a single T cell receptor (beta chain). What it recognizes is unknown. Other DNA sequences within the sample encode an identical CDR3. Trimming took 0 bases from V and 10 from J; bases not matched to a gene: 8. Germline CDR1 reads SGDLS; CDR2 reads YYNGEE. This CDR3 has 15 amino acids. Every patient relapsed after autologous stem cell transplantation, and brentuximab vedotin exposure varied. This entry is derived from a study of PD-1 blockade in classical Hodgkin lymphoma. Sequenced by immunoSEQ multiplex PCR; TCRdb stores in-frame clones only, minus some. The sample lists about 15,000 clones, roughly 84% occurring once. Study-wide findings and caveats: By C4D1, CD4+ diversity increased significantly, especially in complete responders. Baseline diversity was lower in partial responders and progressors than complete responders.

Sequenced material: peripheral blood mononuclear cells (PBMCs), taken before the second cycle of nivolumab. The chain is built from TRBV9 and TRBJ2-7; TRBD1 agrees at 12 bases. This TCR derives from a human donor with classical Hodgkin lymphoma. CDR3 sequence reads: CASSVAGTGGFGQYF. The CDR3, as DNA: TGTGCCAGCAGCGTAGCCGGGACAGGGGGCTTTGGACAGTACTTC.